The next 5 T cell receptor beta chains were all read from a single sample in a study of T cells in Graves' hyperthyroidism and ophthalmopathy. TCR beta CDR3 regions were amplified from RNA. TCR CDR3 underwent first-round RT-PCR with the HTBI primer set. In TCRdb, the multiplex PCR reads were re-called with MiXCR into one record per CDR3 protein. This sample has more than 300,000 distinct CDR3 sequences; less than 15% occur once, and the top ten carry 9.2%. What was sequenced was blood. Receptor source: a woman younger than 35 with Graves' hyperthyroidism.

This clonotype showed up many times. V and J are TRBV6-2 or TRBV6-3 and TRBJ2-5, with D perhaps matching TRBD2 (6 bases). Germline values: CDR1 MNHEY, CDR2 SVGEGT. The CDR3 extends over 17 amino acids. Trimming pared 5 bases from V and 1 base from J, leaving 20 bases between. The CDR3 DNA reads TGTGCCAGCAGTCCCCTACTTGCGCGGAGGGGCCAAGAGACCCAGTACTTC. Amino acid sequence: CASSPLLARRGQETQYF.

This chain connects TRBV4-1 to TRBJ1-1, with D maybe TRBD1 (5 bases). The CDR3 spans 19 residues. Germline-derived CDR1 and CDR2 are MGHRA and YSYEKL. V was pared by 5 bases and J by 1 base, with 26 bases between. CDR3 DNA sequence: TGCGCCAGCAGCTCTCCTCTGGGGCAGGGTAAGACGACGAACACTGAAGCTTTCTTT. Translating it yields CASSSPLGQGKTTNTEAFF.

The chain links TRBV5-6 to TRBJ2-7; 9 positions agree with TRBD1. The J call may be incorrect, as the DNA end agrees better with TRBJ2-1. The CDR3 consists of 15 residues. Germline V lookup: CDR1 SGHDT, CDR2 YYEEEE. This chain's CDR3 is CASSSGQGFSYEQFF. The CDR3 DNA is TGTGCCAGCAGCTCGGGACAGGGATTCTCCTACGAGCAGTTCTTC.

V usage is TRBV20-1 and J usage is TRBJ2-7; D remains unclear. Germline assignment: CDR1 DFQATT and CDR2 SNEGSKA (reference sequence). This CDR3 spans 12 amino acids. The ends were cut back, 6 bases at V and 6 bases at J, with 15 bases in the middle. CDR3 sequence: CSARSYPGEQYF. The CDR3 DNA reads as TGCAGTGCGCGATCCTACCCGGGCGAGCAGTACTTC.

The genes are TRBV20-1 and TRBJ2-5, with D possibly being TRBD1 (5 bases). Germline assignment: CDR1 DFQATT and CDR2 SNEGSKA (reference sequence). V was shortened by 3 bases and J by 2 bases, with 19 bases between the two germline ends. CDR3 length equals 16 residues. The CDR3 DNA reads TGCAGTGCTAGTAGTTCGTTGCAGGACATTCAAGAGACCCAGTACTTC. The encoded protein is CSASSSLQDIQETQYF.